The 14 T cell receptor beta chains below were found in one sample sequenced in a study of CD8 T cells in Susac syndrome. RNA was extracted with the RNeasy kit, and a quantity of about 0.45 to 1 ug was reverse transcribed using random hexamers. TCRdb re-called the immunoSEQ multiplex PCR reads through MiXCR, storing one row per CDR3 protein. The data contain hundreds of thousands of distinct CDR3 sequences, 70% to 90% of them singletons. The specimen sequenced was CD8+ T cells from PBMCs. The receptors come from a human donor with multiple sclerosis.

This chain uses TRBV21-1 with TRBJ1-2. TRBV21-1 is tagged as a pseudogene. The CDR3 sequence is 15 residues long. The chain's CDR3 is CASSIVLGSNYGYTF. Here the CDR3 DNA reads TGTGCCAGCAGCATAGTACTGGGGTCTAACTATGGCTACACCTTC.

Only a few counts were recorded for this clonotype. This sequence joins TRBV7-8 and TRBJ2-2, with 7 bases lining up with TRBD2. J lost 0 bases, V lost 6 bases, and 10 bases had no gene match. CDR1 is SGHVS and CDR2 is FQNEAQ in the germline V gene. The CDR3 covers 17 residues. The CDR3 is CASSWEREGANTGELFF. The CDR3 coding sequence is TGTGCCAGCAGTTGGGAGAGGGAGGGCGCGAACACCGGGGAGCTGTTTTTT.

CDR3 sequence (DNA): TGTGCCAGCAGCTCGGCCCCGGGACAGGGCGATAGCGATGAGCAGTTCTTC. This translates into CASSSAPGQGDSDEQFF. V is TRBV7-8 and J is TRBJ2-1; 9 nucleotides align to TRBD1. CDR1 is SGHVS, CDR2 FQNEAQ, per germline. The CDR3 is 17 amino acids. V lost 4 bases, J lost 8 bases, and 15 bases stayed unmatched.

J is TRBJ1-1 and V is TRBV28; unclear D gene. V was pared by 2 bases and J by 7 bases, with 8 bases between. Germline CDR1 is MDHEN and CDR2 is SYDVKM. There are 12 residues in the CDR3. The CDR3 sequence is CASSLTRREAFF. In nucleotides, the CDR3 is TGTGCCAGCAGTTTAACCCGGCGTGAAGCTTTCTTT.

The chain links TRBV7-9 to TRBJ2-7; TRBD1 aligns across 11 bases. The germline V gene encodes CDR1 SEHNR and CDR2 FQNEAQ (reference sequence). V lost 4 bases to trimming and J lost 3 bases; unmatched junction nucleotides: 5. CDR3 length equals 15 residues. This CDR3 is CASSYPGQGVYEQYF. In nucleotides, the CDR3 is TGTGCCAGCAGCTACCCGGGACAGGGGGTCTACGAGCAGTACTTC. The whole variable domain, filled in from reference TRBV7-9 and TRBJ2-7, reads DTGVSQNPRHKITKRGQNVTFRCDPISEHNRLYWYRQTLGQGPEFLTYFQNEAQLEKSRLLSDRFSAERPKGSFSTLEIQRTEQGDSAMYLCASSYPGQGVYEQYFGPGTRLTVT.

The CDR3 reads CASSPKLGVGDTQYF. The DNA of the CDR3 is TGTGCCAGCAGCCCTAAGCTCGGGGTTGGAGATACGCAGTATTTT. The genes are TRBV28 and TRBJ2-3; D possibly corresponds to TRBD2 (5 bases). The germline CDR1 and CDR2 sequences are MDHEN and SYDVKM. Trimming took 6 bases from V and 5 from J, leaving 18 bases between them. The CDR3 length is 15 residues.

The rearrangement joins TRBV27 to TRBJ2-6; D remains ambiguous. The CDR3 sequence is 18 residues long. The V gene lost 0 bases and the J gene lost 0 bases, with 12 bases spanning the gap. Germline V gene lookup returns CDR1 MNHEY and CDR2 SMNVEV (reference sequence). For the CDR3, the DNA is TGTGCCAGCAGTTTATCCCGACTTCCCAGCTCTGGGGCCAACGTCCTGACTTTC. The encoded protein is CASSLSRLPSSGANVLTF. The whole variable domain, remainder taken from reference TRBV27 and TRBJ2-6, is EAQVTQNPRYLITVTGKKLTVTCSQNMNHEYMSWYRQDPGLGLRQIYYSMNVEVTDKGDVPEGYKVSRKEKRNFPLILESPSPNQTSLYFCASSLSRLPSSGANVLTFGAGSRLTVL.

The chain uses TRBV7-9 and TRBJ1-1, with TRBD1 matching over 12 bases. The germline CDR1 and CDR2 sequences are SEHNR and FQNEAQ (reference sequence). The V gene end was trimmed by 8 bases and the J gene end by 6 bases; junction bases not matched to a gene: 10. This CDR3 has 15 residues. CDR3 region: CASLRLGDRGPEAFF. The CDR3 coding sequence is TGTGCCAGCCTTAGGTTAGGGGACAGGGGGCCTGAAGCTTTCTTT.

CDR3 nucleotide sequence: TGTGCCAGCAGCCCGCGACAGGGGGCGAAACAAGAGACCCAGTACTTC. As protein: CASSPRQGAKQETQYF. The chain recombines TRBV7-9 with TRBJ2-5, with 10 bases fitting TRBD1. CDR1 SEHNR and CDR2 FQNEAQ come from the germline V gene (reference sequence). The CDR3 contains 16 residues. The J segment lost 2 bases and the V segment lost 5 bases, leaving 8 bases of the junction unmatched.

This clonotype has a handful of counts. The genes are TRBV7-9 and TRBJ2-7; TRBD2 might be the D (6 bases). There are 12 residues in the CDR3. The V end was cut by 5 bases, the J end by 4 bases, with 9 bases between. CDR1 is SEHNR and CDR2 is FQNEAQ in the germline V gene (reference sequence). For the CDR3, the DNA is TGTGCCAGCAGCCGTAGCGGATACGAGCAGTACTTC. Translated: CASSRSGYEQYF.

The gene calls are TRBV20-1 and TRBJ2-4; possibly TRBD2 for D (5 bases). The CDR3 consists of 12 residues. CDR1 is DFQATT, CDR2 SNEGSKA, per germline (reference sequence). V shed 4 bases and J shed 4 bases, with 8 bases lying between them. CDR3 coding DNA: TGCAGTGCTAACAGCGGTAAAAACATTCAGTACTTC. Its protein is CSANSGKNIQYF.

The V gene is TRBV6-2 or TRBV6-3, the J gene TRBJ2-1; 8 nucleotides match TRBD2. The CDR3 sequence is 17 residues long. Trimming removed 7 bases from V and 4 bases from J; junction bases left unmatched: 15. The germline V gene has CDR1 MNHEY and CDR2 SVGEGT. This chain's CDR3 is CASTPGGRLRAYNEQFF. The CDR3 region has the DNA TGTGCCAGCACCCCGGGGGGGAGATTAAGGGCTTACAATGAGCAGTTCTTC.

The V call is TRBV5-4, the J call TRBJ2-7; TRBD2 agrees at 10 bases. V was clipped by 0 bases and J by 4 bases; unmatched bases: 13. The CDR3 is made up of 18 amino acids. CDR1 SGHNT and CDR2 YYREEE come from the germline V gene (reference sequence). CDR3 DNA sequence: TGTGCCAGCAGCTTGGCTAGCGGGAGAGCCAGGTTCCCTTACGAGCAGTACTTC. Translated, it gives CASSLASGRARFPYEQYF.

CDR3: CASSVGREAFF. CDR3 coding DNA: TGTGCCAGCAGCGTAGGGAGGGAAGCTTTCTTT. The V gene is TRBV5-6, the J gene TRBJ1-1, with D hard to call. CDR3 length equals 11 residues. Germline CDR1 reads SGHDT; CDR2 reads YYEEEE. Deletions cut 4 bases from V and 8 bases from J, with 9 bases between.